Each of the 19 T cell receptor beta chains below was sequenced from the same sample in a study of CD8 T cells in ankylosing spondylitis. In TCRdb, the 5' RACE reads were re-called with MiXCR into one record per CDR3 protein. The profile shows roughly 230,000 distinct CDR3 sequences, less than 9.5% of them singletons. The sequencing sample was made of blood, either unsorted or a sorted T cell fraction (not recorded which). The origin of the receptors is a female donor with ankylosing spondylitis or in good health (not recorded which).

CDR3 DNA: TGTGCCAGCAACCCGACAGGGAGATCCTATGGCTACACCTTC. It yields the protein CASNPTGRSYGYTF. V is TRBV7-9 and J is TRBJ1-2; 7 bases match TRBD1. Trimming removed 7 bases from V and 4 bases from J; junction bases left unmatched: 9. In germline, CDR1 is SEHNR, CDR2 FQNEAQ (reference sequence). The CDR3 length is 14 residues.

This clonotype has more than one count but fewer than ten. This chain connects TRBV6-2 or TRBV6-3 to TRBJ2-3, with 12 bases fitting TRBD2. CDR3 length: 20 amino acids. V lost 0 bases to trimming and J lost 1 base; unmatched junction nucleotides: 11. The germline CDR1 and CDR2 sequences are MNHEY and SVGEGT. DNA for the CDR3: TGTGCCAGCAGTTACTCGACTAGCGGGAGTTTCCTCAGCCGCACAGATACGCAGTATTTT. Translation: CASSYSTSGSFLSRTDTQYF.

This clonotype showed up many times. DNA for the CDR3: TGTGCCAGCAGTTGGACAGGGGCCACTGAAGCTTTCTTT. The encoded protein is CASSWTGATEAFF. J is TRBJ1-1 and V is TRBV12-3 or TRBV12-4; 9 bases are shared with TRBD1. J gave up 4 bases and V 4 bases, and 1 base lay outside the gene matches. The length of the CDR3 is 13 residues.

This clonotype was seen ten or more times. V and J are TRBV20-1 and TRBJ1-2; D remains unclear. This CDR3 comprises 11 residues. V lost 0 bases and J 8 bases, leaving 7 bases between the germline ends. The germline CDR1 and CDR2 sequences are DFQATT and SNEGSKA (reference sequence). CDR3 amino acids: CSARDVGGYTF. The DNA for the CDR3 is TGCAGTGCTAGAGATGTGGGAGGCTACACCTTC.

Concerning this clonotype: Given a much more abundant clone one base away, this may be a read error. The chain has TRBV28 and TRBJ1-4, with D perhaps matching TRBD1 (5 bases). The V gene's germline CDR1 is MDHEN and CDR2 SYDVKM. The CDR3 length is 16 residues. The CDR3 DNA reads as TGTGCCGGCAGTTTATGGGCCAGGGTTGGAAGCGGAAAACTGTTTTTT. Protein sequence: CAGSLWARVGSGKLFF.

In the case of this clonotype: At one of its ends the junction is not consistent with the germline gene, which may arise from a read error. This chain links TRBV11-1 with TRBJ2-2, with D possibly TRBD2 on 6 matching bases. This CDR3 comprises 19 residues. CDR1 and CDR2 from the germline V gene are SGHAT and FQDESV (reference sequence). Here the CDR3 reads CAISIVALALILNTGELFF. The CDR3 coding sequence is TGTGCCATCAGCATAGTGGCACTAGCCCTGATCCTGAACACCGGGGAGCTGTTTTTT.

In its sample, this clonotype was seen many times. V usage is TRBV20-1 and J usage is TRBJ2-3; 8 bases fit TRBD2. The V gene's germline CDR1 is DFQATT and CDR2 SNEGSKA (reference sequence). Losses at the gene ends were 1 base for V and 2 bases for J; bases not matched to a gene: 5. The CDR3 sequence is 15 residues long. CDR3 nucleotide sequence: TGCAGTGCTAGAGTCGGCGGGAGGTACACAGATACGCAGTATTTT. Translated: CSARVGGRYTDTQYF.

This clonotype came up many times. The chain links TRBV20-1 to TRBJ2-7; D may be TRBD1 (6 bases). The V end was cut by 6 bases, the J end by 2 bases, with 14 bases between. CDR3 length equals 13 residues. Germline-derived CDR1 and CDR2 are DFQATT and SNEGSKA (reference sequence). The CDR3 DNA is TGCAGTGCCCCAGGGGAAGGGACCTACGAGCAGTACTTC. Protein product: CSAPGEGTYEQYF.

This clonotype has more than one count but fewer than ten. The chain employs TRBV7-2 and TRBJ2-3; D gene unclear. This CDR3 region has 13 residues. The V end was cut by 5 bases, the J end by 3 bases, with 9 bases between. In germline, CDR1 is SGHTA, CDR2 FQGNSA. DNA for the CDR3: TGTGCCAGCAGCGCATTTAGGACAGATACGCAGTATTTT. It yields the protein CASSAFRTDTQYF.

This clonotype was observed at least ten times. V is TRBV5-5 and J is TRBJ1-3; 7 nucleotides agree with TRBD1. This CDR3 has 13 amino acids. The V and J ends lost 5 bases and 2 bases, in that order; junction bases with no gene match: 1. CDR1 and CDR2 from the germline V gene are SGHKS and YYEKEE (reference sequence). CDR3 in DNA: TGTGCCAGCAGGGGGACAGCTGGAAACACCATATATTTT. This sequence encodes CASRGTAGNTIYF.

On this clonotype itself: A read error is possible here, since a much larger clone lies one base away. V is TRBV5-5 and J is TRBJ2-1; 7 bases are a match to TRBD2. The CDR3 loop spans 16 amino acids. The trim removed 2 bases at V and 2 bases at J, leaving 7 bases unmatched. Germline CDR1 reads SGHKS; CDR2 reads YYEKEE (reference sequence). CDR3 residues: CASSFEVGRAYNEQFF. The CDR3 nucleotides read TGTGCCAGCAGCTTTGAGGTGGGGAGGGCCTACAATGAGCAGTTCTTC.

Comments on this clonotype: A junction end diverges from the germline sequence, so it may reflect a read error. This chain joins TRBV20-1 and TRBJ2-1; D uncertain. The germline CDR1 and CDR2 sequences are DFQATT and SNEGSKA (reference sequence). This CDR3 is built from 13 residues. CDR3: CSANPSAYTEQFF. CDR3 in DNA: TGCAGTGCCAATCCAAGCGCCTACACTGAGCAGTTCTTC.

The V call is TRBV7-2, the J call TRBJ1-1; D call uncertain. CDR3 size: 14 residues. The V gene's germline CDR1 is SGHTA and CDR2 FQGNSA. V gave up 5 bases and J gave up 1 base, with 11 bases separating them. As DNA, the CDR3 is TGTGCCAGCAGCATTGAATGGCAGAACACTGAAGCTTTCTTT. Its translation: CASSIEWQNTEAFF.

In this sample, this clonotype turned up many times. The V gene is TRBV6-2 or TRBV6-3, the J gene TRBJ2-7; 7 positions agree with TRBD1. CDR1 is MNHEY and CDR2 is SVGEGT in the germline V gene. J gave up 3 bases and V 8 bases, and 4 bases lay outside the gene matches. This CDR3 contains 12 residues. CDR3 coding DNA: TGTGCCAGCGGGGACAGATTCTACGAGCAGTACTTC. This codes for CASGDRFYEQYF.

This clonotype showed up many times. The chain recombines TRBV12-3 or TRBV12-4 with TRBJ1-3; perhaps TRBD1 as D (6 bases). Trimming shortened V by 6 bases and J by 7 bases, and 10 bases separated the two germline ends. This CDR3 is built from 12 residues. CDR3 sequence (DNA): TGTGCCAGCAGACAGGGCGGCAACACCATATATTTT. It yields the protein CASRQGGNTIYF.

This clonotype was counted ten times or more. The J gene is TRBJ2-2, the V gene TRBV29-1; D remains ambiguous. This CDR3 is built from 12 residues. CDR1 is SQVTM, CDR2 ANQGSEA, per germline. The germline V and J ends were trimmed by 4 bases and 3 bases, with 6 bases remaining between them. CDR3 amino acids: CSVGSYTGELFF. CDR3 DNA: TGCAGCGTTGGGTCCTACACCGGGGAGCTGTTTTTT.

This clonotype showed up just a few times. The CDR3 DNA reads as TGTGCCAGCAGCTCACCCTCTTCTTCGACGAACACCGGGGAGCTGTTTTTT. It encodes CASSSPSSSTNTGELFF. The gene calls are TRBV7-9 and TRBJ2-2; no reliable D call. Germline lookup yields CDR1 SEHNR and CDR2 FQNEAQ (reference sequence). This CDR3 region has 17 residues. Trimming left V 4 bases short and J 0 bases short, with 15 bases between.

This clonotype has ten or more counts. This chain connects TRBV5-1 to TRBJ2-7, with D possibly being TRBD2 (5 bases). The germline V and J ends were trimmed by 6 bases and 3 bases, with 10 bases remaining between them. CDR1 is SGHRS and CDR2 is YFSETQ in the germline V gene. This CDR3 comprises 12 residues. The DNA for the CDR3 is TGCGCCAGCAAGAGCGGTGACTACGAGCAGTACTTC. Translating it yields CASKSGDYEQYF.

This chain joins TRBV20-1 and TRBJ2-2; D might be TRBD2 (6 bases). The CDR3 runs 14 residues. Germline lookup yields CDR1 DFQATT and CDR2 SNEGSKA (reference sequence). V lost 1 base to trimming and J lost 2 bases, with 8 bases between them. The CDR3 DNA follows: TGCAGTGCTAGAGTGGGGGGTAACACCGGGGAGCTGTTTTTT. This encodes CSARVGGNTGELFF.